This TCR beta chain was identified during a study of Ad26.COV2.S vaccination and SARS-CoV-2 variants. Study-wide background: Donor got 5x10^10 or 1x10^11 viral particles of Ad26.COV2.S. Regarding the study as a whole: Vaccine and placebo recipients had similar non-spike TCR breadth. The breadth of spike-specific CD8+ and CD4+ T cell responses after vaccination was reportedly substantial.

Remarks on this clone: Its target is unknown.

Clones were read by immunoSEQ multiplex PCR, and TCRdb kept only the in-frame ones, dropping some. The sample lists around 250,000 clones; around 90% were seen once. This CDR3 contains 15 residues. Looked up from germline, CDR1 is SGHDT and CDR2 is YYEEEE. The ends lost 2 bases at V and 1 base at J; junction bases unmatched: 4. Treatment meaning: over 15 received Ad26.COV2.S at low or high dose, single or two shots; roughly five received placebo; per-sample allocation not given. Following the first vaccine or placebo injection, samples were taken on day 63. Participants' vaccine, an Ad26 vector, delivered Wuhan-strain SARS-CoV-2 spike.

Specimen: peripheral blood, collected in a trial of Ad26.COV2.S vaccine versus placebo. The chain couples TRBV5-6 to TRBJ1-1, with TRBD1 matching 8 bases. The source of this sequence is a person aged 18-65 years who received the Ad26.COV2.S COVID-19 vaccine or a placebo. CDR3 residues: CASSLRQGRNTEAFF. Here the CDR3 DNA reads TGTGCCAGCAGCTTACGACAGGGGCGGAACACTGAAGCTTTCTTT.